The next 9 T cell receptor beta chains were all read from a single sample in a study of T cell repertoires in cytomegalovirus infection (dated by TCRdb to about 2019). Sequencing used an Illumina HiSeq 1500. TCRdb reanalyzed the raw reads on its own, using fastp at Q25 for trimming and MiXCR for clone calling, and kept in-frame beta chains. Entries that share a CDR3 protein sequence are merged under the most common genes and DNA. The table for this sample lists roughly 200,000 distinct CDR3 sequences; about a sixth of them were counted only once. Under 30% of the sample is taken by the ten largest. The sequenced sample was CD8+ T cells from PBMCs. All receptors derive from a human donor in good health (CMV status not recorded). Some clones in this sample may be carry-over from other donors' samples.

Concerning this clonotype: A read error is possible here, since a much larger clone lies one base away. The V gene is TRBV10-3, the J gene TRBJ1-3; D gene unclear. This CDR3 is built from 13 residues. Germline loops: CDR1 ENHRY, CDR2 SYGVKD. V was pared by 2 bases and J by 5 bases, with 7 bases between. CDR3 region: CAISEERRNTIYF. In DNA, the CDR3 is TGTGCCATCAGTGAGGAGAGGAGAAACACCATATATTTT.

CDR3 residues: CASSVGTGSYEQYF. In nucleotides, the CDR3 is TGTGCCAGCAGTGTAGGGACAGGATCCTACGAGCAGTACTTC. The genes are TRBV7-6 and TRBJ2-7, with TRBD1 identical over 8 bases. Germline trimming cut 6 bases from V and 1 base from J; bases unmatched to any gene: 5. The CDR3 totals 14 residues. Germline CDR1 is SGHVS and CDR2 is FNYEAQ.

This chain joins TRBV11-2 and TRBJ2-7; the D call may be TRBD1 or TRBD2 (5 bases each). Germline V lookup: CDR1 SGHAT, CDR2 FQNNGV. Trimming took off 1 base at V and 1 base at J, with 14 bases between the two ends. The CDR3 extends over 16 amino acids. The CDR3: CASSLVLEDTSYEQYF. In nucleotides, the CDR3 is TGTGCCAGCAGCTTAGTCTTGGAGGACACTTCCTACGAGCAGTACTTC.

The chain combines TRBV7-6 with TRBJ1-3; the D gene is possibly TRBD1 (6 bases). Germline values: CDR1 SGHVS, CDR2 FNYEAQ. This CDR3 has 15 amino acids. Between the trimmed V and J ends, which lost 4 bases and 1 base, there was a span of 11 bases. CDR3 amino acids: CASSSRDNSGNTIYF. DNA of the CDR3: TGTGCCAGCAGCTCAAGGGACAATTCTGGAAACACCATATATTTT.

The rearrangement links TRBV7-2 to TRBJ2-7; perhaps TRBD1 as D (6 bases). There are 17 residues in the CDR3. The germline gives CDR1 SGHTA, CDR2 FQGNSA. The ends were cut back, 0 bases at V and 0 bases at J, with 15 bases in the middle. The CDR3 coding sequence is TGTGCCAGCAGCTTAGCGTTAGTCAGGGGTGACTCCTACGAGCAGTACTTC. Its protein is CASSLALVRGDSYEQYF.

The rearrangement links TRBV6-2 or TRBV6-3 to TRBJ2-2; D uncertain. This CDR3 comprises 15 residues. Germline V CDR1 and CDR2: MNHEY, SVGEGT. V lost 3 bases and J lost 5, with 13 bases in between. The CDR3 nucleotides read TGTGCCAGCAGTTATGTTGCGTCTCGGACCGGGGAGCTGTTTTTT. This translates into CASSYVASRTGELFF.

This clonotype was picked up a small number of times. The rearrangement uses TRBV28 and TRBJ1-3; no definite D call. Per germline, CDR1 MDHEN and CDR2 SYDVKM. With 6 bases removed from V and 0 bases from J, the gap between germline ends came to 3 bases. CDR3 length: 12 amino acids. In DNA, the CDR3 is TGTGCCAGCAGCCACTCTGGAAACACCATATATTTT. Translating it yields CASSHSGNTIYF.

This clonotype was seen more than once but under ten times. The CDR3 spells CASSHFGGREQFF. CDR3 DNA: TGCGCCAGCAGCCATTTTGGGGGGAGGGAGCAGTTCTTC. This chain uses TRBV4-3 with TRBJ2-1; D is possibly TRBD2 (6 bases). This CDR3 is built from 13 residues. CDR1 is LGHNA, CDR2 YSLEER, per germline. Trimming took off 3 bases at V and 10 bases at J, with 13 bases between the two ends.

The CDR3 sequence: CASSQERIGWAQYF. The CDR3 bases are TGCGCCAGCAGCCAAGAAAGGATCGGGTGGGCGCAGTACTTC. V is TRBV4-1 and J is TRBJ2-7; D gene unclear. The CDR3 length is 14 residues. Looked up from germline, CDR1 is MGHRA and CDR2 is YSYEKL. Trimming left V 0 bases short and J 9 bases short, with 15 bases between.